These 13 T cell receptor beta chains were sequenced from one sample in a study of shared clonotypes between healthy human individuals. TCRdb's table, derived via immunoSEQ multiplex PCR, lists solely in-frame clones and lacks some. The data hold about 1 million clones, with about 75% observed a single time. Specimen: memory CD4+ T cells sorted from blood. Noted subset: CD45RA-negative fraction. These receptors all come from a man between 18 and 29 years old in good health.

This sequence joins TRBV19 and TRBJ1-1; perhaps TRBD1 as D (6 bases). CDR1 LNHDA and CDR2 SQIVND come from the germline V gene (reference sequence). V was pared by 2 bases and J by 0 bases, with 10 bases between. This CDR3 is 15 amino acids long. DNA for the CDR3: TGTGCCAGTAGTATATCCGCAGGGGTGAACACTGAAGCTTTCTTT. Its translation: CASSISAGVNTEAFF.

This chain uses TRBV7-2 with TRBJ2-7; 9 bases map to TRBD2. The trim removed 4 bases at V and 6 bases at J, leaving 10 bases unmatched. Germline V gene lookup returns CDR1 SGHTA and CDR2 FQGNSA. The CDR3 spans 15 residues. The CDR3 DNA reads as TGTGCCAGCAGCTCGTTAGCGGGAGTCTCCCTCGAGCAGTACTTC. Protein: CASSSLAGVSLEQYF.

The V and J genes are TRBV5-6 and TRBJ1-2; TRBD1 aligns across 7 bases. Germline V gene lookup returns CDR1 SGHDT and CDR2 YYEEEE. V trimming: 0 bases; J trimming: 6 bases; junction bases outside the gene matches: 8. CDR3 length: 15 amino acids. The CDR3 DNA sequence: TGTGCCAGCAGCTTGGCCTATATAGGGGGCGATGGCTACACCTTC. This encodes CASSLAYIGGDGYTF.

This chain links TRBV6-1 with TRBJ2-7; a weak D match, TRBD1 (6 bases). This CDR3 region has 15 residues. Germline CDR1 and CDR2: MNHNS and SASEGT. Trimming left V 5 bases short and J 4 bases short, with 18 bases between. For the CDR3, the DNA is TGTGCCAGCAGTAAACAAAGGTGGGGGCCTTACGAGCAGTACTTC. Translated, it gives CASSKQRWGPYEQYF.

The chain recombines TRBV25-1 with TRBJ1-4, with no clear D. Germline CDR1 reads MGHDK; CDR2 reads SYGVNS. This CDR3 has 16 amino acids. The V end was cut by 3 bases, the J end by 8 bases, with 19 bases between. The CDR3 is CASSDRRLGNREKLFF. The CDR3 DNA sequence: TGTGCCAGCAGTGACCGCCGACTAGGGAATAGGGAAAAACTGTTTTTT.

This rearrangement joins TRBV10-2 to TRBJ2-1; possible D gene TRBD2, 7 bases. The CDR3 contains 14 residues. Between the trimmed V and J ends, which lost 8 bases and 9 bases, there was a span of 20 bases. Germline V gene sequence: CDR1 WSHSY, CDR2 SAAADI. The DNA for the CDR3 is TGCGCCAGCTGGCGAGGGGGGGCGGAGGTTGAGCAGTTCTTC. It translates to CASWRGGAEVEQFF.

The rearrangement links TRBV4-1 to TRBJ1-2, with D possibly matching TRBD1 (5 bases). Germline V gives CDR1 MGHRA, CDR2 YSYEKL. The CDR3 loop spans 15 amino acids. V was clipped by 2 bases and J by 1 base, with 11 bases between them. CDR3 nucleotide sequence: TGCGCCAGCAGCCAACCGGGGACCGTTAACTATGGCTACACCTTC. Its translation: CASSQPGTVNYGYTF.

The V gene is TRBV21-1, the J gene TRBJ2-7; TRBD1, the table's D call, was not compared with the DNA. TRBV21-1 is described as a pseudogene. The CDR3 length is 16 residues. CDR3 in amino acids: CASSKGRTGPFYEQYF. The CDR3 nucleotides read TGTGCCAGCAGCAAAGGGCGGACAGGACCCTTTTACGAGCAGTACTTC.

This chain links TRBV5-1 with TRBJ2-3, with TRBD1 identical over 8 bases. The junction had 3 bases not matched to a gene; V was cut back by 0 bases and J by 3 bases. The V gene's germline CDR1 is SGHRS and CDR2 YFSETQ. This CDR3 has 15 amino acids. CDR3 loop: CASSLDTGGTDTQYF. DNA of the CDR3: TGCGCCAGCAGCTTGGACACAGGGGGAACAGATACGCAGTATTTT.

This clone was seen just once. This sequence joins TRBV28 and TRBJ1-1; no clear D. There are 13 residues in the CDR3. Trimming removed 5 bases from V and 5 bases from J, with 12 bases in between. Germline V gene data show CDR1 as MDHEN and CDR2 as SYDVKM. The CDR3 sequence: CASSDVVRTEAFF. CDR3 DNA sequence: TGTGCCAGCAGTGATGTGGTAAGGACTGAAGCTTTCTTT. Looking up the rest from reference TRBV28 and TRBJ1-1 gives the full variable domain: DVKVTQSSRYLVKRTGEKVFLECVQDMDHENMFWYRQDPGLGLRLIYFSYDVKMKEKGDIPEGYSVSREKKERFSLILESASTNQTSMYLCASSDVVRTEAFFGQGTRLTVV.

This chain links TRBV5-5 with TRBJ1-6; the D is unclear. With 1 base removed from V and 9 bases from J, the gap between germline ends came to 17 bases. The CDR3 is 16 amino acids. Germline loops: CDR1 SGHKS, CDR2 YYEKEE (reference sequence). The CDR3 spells CASSLTDSAFGSPLHF. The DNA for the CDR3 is TGTGCCAGCAGCTTGACGGACTCCGCGTTTGGTTCACCCCTCCACTTT.

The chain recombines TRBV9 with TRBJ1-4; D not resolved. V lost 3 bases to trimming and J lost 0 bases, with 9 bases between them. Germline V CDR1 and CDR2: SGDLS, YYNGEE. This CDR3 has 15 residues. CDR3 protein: CASSARLATNEKLFF. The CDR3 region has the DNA TGTGCCAGCAGCGCCCGACTAGCAACTAATGAAAAACTGTTTTTT.

The CDR3 DNA is TGTGCCAGCACCCAGGGACAGGTCAACTATGGCTACACCTTC. Translating gives CASTQGQVNYGYTF. This rearrangement joins TRBV16 to TRBJ1-2, with 8 bases identical to TRBD1. The CDR3 is made up of 14 amino acids. The germline V gene encodes CDR1 KGHSY and CDR2 FQNENV. The V gene end was trimmed by 7 bases and the J gene end by 2 bases; junction bases not matched to a gene: 6.